This TCR beta chain was documented in a study of shared clonotypes between healthy human individuals. Study-level background: Each donor's CD4 naive and CD4 memory cells filled three plates apiece, CD8 naive two, and CD8 memory one. Study-level results: Naive CD4 clonotype sharing across a handful of donors was about 5%.

Caucasian adults residing in Nashville, Tennessee made up all the donors. CD8 memory fractions consisted of CD45RO+ and CCR7-negative CD45RA+ TemRA cells together. This CDR3 contains 12 residues. V was shortened by 8 bases and J by 10 bases, with 12 bases between the two germline ends. In germline, CDR1 is MNHEY, CDR2 SVGAGI. Details on this clone: Its antigen is not identified.

Method: immunoSEQ multiplex PCR; TCRdb's copy keeps in-frame clones and lacks some. The repertoire consists of some 690,000 clones, with about 90% occurring once and the leading ten covering less than 40%. The sequenced sample consisted of memory CD8+ T cells from PBMCs. Regarding subset: CD45RO+ cells pooled with CCR7-negative TemRA cells. This chain connects TRBV6-5 to TRBJ1-6; tentative D call: TRBD1 (6 bases). This sequence originates from a man aged 18 to 29 in good health. Some clones in this sample may be carry-over from other donors' samples. CDR3 amino acids: CASRTDLSPLHF. The CDR3, as DNA: TGTGCCAGCCGGACAGACCTATCACCCCTCCACTTT.